This is a list of T cell receptor beta chains from one sample in a study of CD4 T cells in relation to SARS-CoV-2 and coronaviruses. No antigen has been assigned to these receptors. The assay was immunoSEQ multiplex PCR, and TCRdb's table has in-frame clones only and misses some. Of over 25,000 clones in the sample, about three quarters were seen once. Sequenced input: CD4+ T cells from PBMCs, cultured in vitro. The receptors derive from a human donor in good health. CDR3s include the opening cysteine and the closing phenylalanine or tryptophan. Each record gives: V gene, CDR3 protein.

>TRBV19
CASSITPPGQVGYNEQFF
>TRBV5-4
CASSSELAGVRTGELFF
>TRBV18
CASSSDRSGGLDGYTF
>TRBV12-3/TRBV12-4
CASSLAGPPLHF
>TRBV14
CASSQIAIANTGELFF
>TRBV11-3
CASSLGVSFTGELFF
>TRBV10-2
CASRYTSGSGEQYF
>TRBV4-2
CASSQEGRTHEKLFF
>TRBV11-2
CASSPKRQAFF
>TRBV7-9
CASSLTSIRSTDTQYF
>TRBV10-3
CAITPTSGSYEQYF
>TRBV9
CASSVAGENSNEQFF
>TRBV6-1
CASSEFRTGSYEQYF
>TRBV5-6
CASSDRNEQFF
>TRBV2
CASSVPDRGLETQYF
>TRBV7-2
CASSEGTGPYEQYF
>TRBV5-4
CASSASRTGHRGANVLTF
>TRBV5-1
CASSLGTTPDTQYF
>TRBV11-2
CASSFSEARGTFF
>TRBV2
CASSGGGQGVSGEQYF
>TRBV10-3
CAISENNEQFF
>TRBV5-1
CASSDPSGGAFYTQYF
>TRBV18
CASSPPRHTGELFF
>TRBV25-1
CASTIPGRETQYF
>TRBV7-9
CASNSEGGGYTGELFF
>TRBV19
CASSVLMAEKLFF
>TRBV19
CASSVLAGGGDEQFF
>TRBV5-4
CASSSKLYQETQYF
>TRBV18
CASSPDREGYTF
>TRBV4-2
CASSQGGLAGGTNTGELFF
>TRBV25-1
CASSGTGYTGELFF
>TRBV5-4
CASRPGLDIADTQYF
>TRBV5-1
CASRTQPGQGSDTIYF
>TRBV19
CASSPTQACYYEQYF
>TRBV29-1
CSVDPLSGLAGAQETQYF